These 3 T cell receptor beta chains share one sample of origin, sequenced in a study of OX40 agonist ivuxolimab in advanced cancers. Data came from immunoSEQ multiplex PCR; TCRdb stores just in-frame clones and leaves some out. The sample contains tens of thousands of clones, 94% of which appear only once. The starting material was CD4+ or CD8+ T cells sorted from blood, obtained in a trial of the OX40 agonist ivuxolimab. The receptors stem from an adult with an advanced solid tumor such as melanoma, head and neck, liver or kidney cancer.

Points on this clone: Other DNA sequences of this sample code for an identical CDR3. The chain is built from TRBV28 and TRBJ1-5; D call uncertain. This CDR3 is 14 amino acids long. In germline, CDR1 is MDHEN, CDR2 SYDVKM. Trimming removed 2 bases at V and 1 base at J, with 6 bases between. This CDR3 reads CASSLTGSNQPQHF. DNA for the CDR3: TGTGCCAGCAGTTTAACCGGGAGCAATCAGCCCCAGCATTTT.

The J gene is TRBJ1-2, the V gene TRBV29-1; TRBD1 aligns across 10 bases. From germline, CDR1 is SQVTM and CDR2 ANQGSEA. After removal of 7 bases from V and 10 bases from J, the junction contained 12 bases not matched to a gene. This CDR3 region has 13 residues. This chain's CDR3 is CSATAGTGVDYTF. For the CDR3, the DNA is TGCAGCGCCACAGCCGGGACAGGGGTCGACTACACCTTC.

The V and J genes are TRBV9 and TRBJ2-7; no firm D call. With 0 bases removed from V and 4 bases from J, the gap between germline ends came to 11 bases. The CDR3 sequence is 14 residues long. Germline CDR1 reads SGDLS; CDR2 reads YYNGEE. The CDR3 is CASSVEAATYEQYF. The CDR3 DNA sequence: TGTGCCAGCAGCGTAGAGGCCGCAACGTACGAGCAGTACTTC.